Listed below are T cell receptor beta chains from one sample, sequenced in a study of blood T cell repertoires in COVID-19. Assay used: immunoSEQ multiplex PCR; TCRdb lists only in-frame clones, some missing. The repertoire holds roughly 30,000 clones, with just under 95% as singletons. The specimen was peripheral blood. The receptors stem from an older woman with COVID-19, enrolled during active disease. The CDR3 runs from the conserved cysteine through the conserved F or W. A D gene is named only where the DNA matches it firmly. Some rows have no size entry. The others give once, few or many, or a class for an expanded clone.

TRBV18,-,TRBJ1-3,-,CASSGAYSGNTIYF,TGTGCCAGCTCAGGGGCCTACTCTGGAAACACCATATATTTT
TRBV4-1,-,TRBJ1-5,-,CASSQVGGYSNQPQHF,TGCGCCAGCAGCCAAGTTGGAGGGTATAGCAATCAGCCCCAGCATTTT
TRBV10-3,TRBD2,TRBJ2-7,-,CAISESASGAPPEYF,TGTGCCATCAGTGAGTCGGCTAGCGGGGCCCCCCCCGAGTACTTC
TRBV10-3,TRBD2,TRBJ2-1,once,CAISEQREGNNEQFF,TGTGCCATCAGTGAACAGCGGGAGGGAAACAATGAGCAGTTCTTC
TRBV10-2,-,TRBJ1-5,-,CASSEPSGGQPQHF,TGCGCCAGCAGTGAGCCCTCCGGGGGGCAGCCCCAGCATTTT
TRBV6-5,TRBD2,TRBJ2-7,-,CATTYRGLGVYEQYF,TGTGCCACCACATACCGGGGACTAGGGGTCTACGAGCAGTACTTC
TRBV24-1,-,TRBJ1-2,-,CATSDFTGTGGGYTF,TGTGCCACCAGTGATTTTACCGGGACCGGGGGTGGCTACACCTTC
TRBV29-1,TRBD2,TRBJ2-7,-,CSGKASGRGEQYF,TGCAGTGGGAAGGCTAGCGGGAGAGGCGAGCAGTACTTC
TRBV27,-,TRBJ2-1,-,CASSLSPPGNEQFF,TGTGCCAGCAGTCTCTCCCCCCCAGGGAATGAGCAGTTCTTC
TRBV3-1/TRBV3-2,TRBD1,TRBJ2-4,-,CASSQATGGDIQYF,TGTGCCAGCAGCCAAGCGACAGGGGGGGACATTCAGTACTTC
TRBV29-1,TRBD2,TRBJ2-3,-,CSANRGGTNTDTQYF,TGCAGCGCCAACCGCGGGGGGACTAACACAGATACGCAGTATTTT
TRBV7-2,-,TRBJ2-1,-,CASEGISYNEQFF,TGTGCCAGCGAGGGTATCTCCTACAATGAGCAGTTCTTC
TRBV28,-,TRBJ1-5,-,CASSGIGSNQPQHF,TGTGCCAGCAGCGGGATTGGGAGTAATCAGCCCCAGCATTTT
TRBV7-9,TRBD2,TRBJ2-3,-,CASSLVAGGVTDTQYF,TGTGCCAGCAGCTTAGTAGCGGGAGGAGTTACAGATACGCAGTATTTT